Detailed here is one T cell receptor (beta chain). Here immunoSEQ multiplex PCR was the method, and the copy in TCRdb shows in-frame clones only, minus some. Among under 300,000 clones listed, about 85% were seen once. V lost 8 bases, J lost 7 bases, and 3 bases stayed unmatched. Per the germline V gene, CDR1 is KGHSH and CDR2 is LQKENI. There are 13 residues in the CDR3. The data are from a study of blood T cell repertoires in COVID-19. Study as a whole: The analysed material was cDNA or gDNA that came from T cells, B-cell-depleted T cells, or PBMCs.

This sequence joins TRBV18 and TRBJ1-6; the match to TRBD1 covers 9 bases. The TCR was taken from a man between 25 and 39 years old who had recovered from COVID-19. The material sequenced was peripheral blood. CDR3 amino acids: CASEGTGNSPLHF. CDR3 bases: TGTGCCAGCGAGGGGACAGGGAATTCACCCCTCCACTTT.